This TCR beta chain was obtained from a study of naive and memory T cell subsets (TCRdb year 2017). Looking at the study overall: The figure summarizing the skin biopsy and whole blood samples listed about 10 blood donors, 7 tuberculin skin test biopsies and 3 saline control biopsies. Usually PCR2 was run as a SYBR Green qPCR and stopped at a set threshold, although low-input samples could use end-point PCR (about 6 cycles) instead.

Study-wide conclusions, independent of this receptor: The potential sensitivity of the RNA-based method to TCR transcript changes with T cell activation and differentiation was acknowledged.

This clonotype was counted only a few times. What antigen it recognizes has not been identified. Base quality data are lacking; no much larger clone is found one base away. The study described a robust, sensitive protocol for amplifying, sequencing and analyzing TCRs, using 3' ligation of a UMI-containing oligonucleotide to TCR cDNA. For whole blood analysis, 2.5 ml of peripheral blood was collected from healthy adult volunteers into Tempus tubes, and RNA was extracted following the manufacturer's instructions. Total RNA was treated with RQ1 DNase, without cell sorting, prior to reverse transcription, with an input of about 1 to 1000 ng being targeted. To check how robust the pipeline was in samples where T cells make up a minority population, libraries were built from skin biopsies and whole blood. The CDR1 and CDR2 encoded by the germline V gene are SQVTM and ANQGSEA. V is clipped by 6 bases and J by 3 bases, and the sequence between their germline boundaries is 12 bases long. The CDR3 goes from the cysteine to the phenylalanine over 12 residues. Kept here is only the CDR3 DNA, which spans 36 bases and is read in frame from base 1.

Receptor amplification or capture employed 5' RACE. The ligated cDNA was amplified in four rounds of PCR with nested alpha and beta constant region primers together with the SP2 primer. TCR RNA was reverse transcribed with SuperScript IV using alpha and beta constant region primers for the blood and skin samples. Using T4 RNA ligase 1, an oligonucleotide carrying both the Illumina SP2 primer and a UMI was ligated onto the 3' end of the cDNA. To prevent hairpin formation, the 12-nucleotide UMI was made up of two random hexamers with an eight-base spacer between them. TCR alpha and beta chain libraries were processed separately from the second PCR onward, with dual indexing for multiplexing. After pooling, the indexed libraries were analyzed by capillary electrophoresis and sequenced on either an Illumina MiSeq or NextSeq. PhiX DNA at about 5-7.5% was spiked into libraries to increase base diversity and improve cluster recognition. The paper's data handling went like this. Demultiplexor extracted UMIs from read 2, combined them with read 1 TCR sequence, and split reads by sample indices. V and J genes and V-J junctions were identified by Decombinator, and each TCR was assigned a five-part identifier that included V and J deletions. Collapsinator used UMIs to correct sequencing errors and PCR amplification heterogeneity, producing a UMI-based abundance for each TCR. CDR3Translator turned identifiers into nucleotide sequence, translated that sequence into amino acids, and pulled out CDR3 regions based on terminal motifs. After normalization to the amount of input RNA, the error-corrected alpha and beta TCR counts from blood and from skin were compared. The public reads were run again by TCRdb, first through fastp at Q25 and then through MiXCR, and only productive beta chains were kept. Rows are unified per CDR3 protein, each entry keeping the most common DNA and genes. TCRdb, rather than the study authors, made the V and J calls. The sample table holds 56,000 or so distinct CDR3 sequences, of which under 10% were seen once. The ten top clones hold approximately 9.7% of the sample.

The rearrangement joined TRBV29-1 to TRBJ2-7, and TRBD1 may be the D gene, going by 5 matching bases. The clonotype originates from a female donor in good health. The DNA sequence is given as TGCAGCGTCTTCACCGACAGCTACGAGCAGTACTTC. Its amino acids are CSVFTDSYEQYF.